This TCR beta chain is drawn from a study of beta chain features in type 1 diabetes. Germline V CDR1 and CDR2: KGHSH, LQKENI. Germline trimming cut 5 bases from V and 5 bases from J; bases unmatched to any gene: 11. This CDR3 contains 15 residues. Expressed TCRB transcripts were sequenced because the isolated RNA had all been reverse transcribed beforehand. This table comes from immunoSEQ multiplex PCR, and its TCRdb copy is limited to in-frame clones, with some not included. This table has hundreds of thousands of clones, around 12% appearing once. Sample: naive CD4+ T cells from blood. This TCR was sampled from a man between 18 and 29 years old in good health. This chain joins TRBV18 and TRBJ2-5; 7 positions agree with TRBD1. The CDR3 nucleotides read TGTGCCAGCTCAAAGGGGGCAGCGAGCTGGGAGACCCAGTACTTC. Translated: CASSKGAASWETQYF. Looking up the rest from reference TRBV18 and TRBJ2-5 gives the full variable domain: NAGVMQNPRHLVRRRGQEARLRCSPMKGHSHVYWYRQLPEEGLKFMVYLQKENIIDESGMPKERFSAEFPKEGPSILRIQQVVRGDSAAYFCASSKGAASWETQYFGPGTRLLVL.